The 27 T cell receptor beta chains presented below share a single source sample, sequenced in a study of cytomegalovirus exposure and HLA in healthy donors. In the PCR, 60 Vbeta and 13 Jbeta primers were used. Assay: immunoSEQ multiplex PCR; the TCRdb copy retains only in-frame clones and omits some. Among about 180,000 clones listed, 60% to 85% were seen once. The sequenced material came from PBMCs. These receptors all come from a woman aged 45-65 years in good health and CMV-seropositive.

As concerns this clone: Other DNA sequences in the sample encode the same CDR3. CDR3 loop: CASSYDRVGSPLHF. The CDR3 DNA sequence: TGTGCCAGCAGCTACGACAGGGTGGGTTCACCCCTCCACTTT. The gene calls are TRBV5-6 and TRBJ1-6, with 7 nucleotides matching TRBD1. The trim removed 3 bases at V and 9 bases at J, leaving 6 bases unmatched. CDR1 SGHDT and CDR2 YYEEEE come from the germline V gene. The CDR3 is made up of 14 amino acids.

The chain carries TRBV5-1 and TRBJ2-2; D may be TRBD1 (6 bases). The CDR3 is made up of 16 amino acids. The germline V gene has CDR1 SGHRS and CDR2 YFSETQ. Trimming pared 4 bases from V and 1 base from J, leaving 14 bases between. CDR3 in DNA: TGCGCCAGCAGCCGCGCCGGGACACAGAACACCGGGGAGCTGTTTTTT. Residues: CASSRAGTQNTGELFF.

This chain uses TRBV5-1 with TRBJ2-5; TRBD2 matches at 13 bases. The trim removed 4 bases at V and 5 bases at J, leaving 8 bases unmatched. The CDR3 loop spans 16 amino acids. Germline lookup yields CDR1 SGHRS and CDR2 YFSETQ. CDR3 bases: TGCGCCAGCAGCCCCCGACTAGCGGGAGGCGGGGAGACCCAGTACTTC. This encodes CASSPRLAGGGETQYF.

The chain links TRBV12-5 to TRBJ2-3; TRBD1 aligns across 7 bases. This CDR3 is built from 18 residues. Per germline, CDR1 LGHNT and CDR2 FRNRAP. Trimming at V came to 0 bases and at J to 0 bases, leaving 9 bases not matched to a gene. The CDR3 loop is CASGLVTDGTASTDTQYF. The CDR3 bases are TGTGCTAGTGGTTTGGTAACGGATGGGACAGCTAGCACAGATACGCAGTATTTT.

The rearrangement links TRBV5-1 to TRBJ1-5, with TRBD1 matching 8 bases. Per germline, CDR1 SGHRS and CDR2 YFSETQ. Losses at the gene ends were 3 bases for V and 6 bases for J; bases not matched to a gene: 5. CDR3 length equals 14 residues. Here the CDR3 DNA reads TGCGCCAGCAGCTCCGGGACAGGTGTTCAGCCCCAGCATTTT. Protein product: CASSSGTGVQPQHF. The variable domain in full, completed from reference TRBV5-1 and TRBJ1-5, reads KAGVTQTPRYLIKTRGQQVTLSCSPISGHRSVSWYQQTPGQGLQFLFEYFSETQRNKGNFPGRFSGRQFSNSRSEMNVSTLELGDSALYLCASSSGTGVQPQHFGDGTRLSIL.

The V gene is TRBV7-6, the J gene TRBJ1-6, with D unresolved. There are 15 residues in the CDR3. V lost 0 bases, J lost 8 bases, and 11 bases lay in between. Germline assignment: CDR1 SGHVS and CDR2 FNYEAQ. The CDR3 DNA is TGTGCCAGCAGCTTAGCCTCGGGGTCCCATTCACCCCTCCACTTT. It encodes CASSLASGSHSPLHF.

This clone came up a few times. The chain recombines TRBV7-9 with TRBJ1-4; a weak D match, TRBD1 (6 bases). Trimming left V 5 bases short and J 4 bases short, with 11 bases between. Germline V lookup: CDR1 SEHNR, CDR2 FQNEAQ (reference sequence). This CDR3 spans 14 amino acids. In nucleotides, the CDR3 is TGTGCCAGCAGCCAGGACAGCTATAATGAAAAACTGTTTTTT. It codes for CASSQDSYNEKLFF.

This clone has a handful of counts. The chain carries TRBV28 and TRBJ2-5; D might be TRBD1 (6 bases). Trimming removed 6 bases from V and 4 bases from J, with 12 bases in between. This CDR3 comprises 13 residues. Germline V gene lookup returns CDR1 MDHEN and CDR2 SYDVKM. CDR3 DNA: TGTGCCAGCAGCAATGGGGGCGGAGAGACCCAGTACTTC. This codes for CASSNGGGETQYF.

The rearrangement links TRBV7-9 to TRBJ2-5, with D perhaps TRBD2 (6 bases). V lost 1 base, J lost 5 bases, and 11 bases lay in between. Germline loops: CDR1 SEHNR, CDR2 FQNEAQ (reference sequence). This CDR3 is built from 14 residues. The CDR3 sequence: CASSLGGEIETQYF. Written as DNA, the CDR3 is TGTGCCAGCAGCTTAGGGGGGGAGATCGAGACCCAGTACTTC.

Here the CDR3 reads CASSLQGSTDTQYF. CDR3 coding DNA: TGTGCCAGCAGCTTACAGGGTAGCACAGATACGCAGTATTTT. The chain couples TRBV7-2 to TRBJ2-3, with a tentative D call TRBD1 (5 bases). The V gene's germline CDR1 is SGHTA and CDR2 FQGNSA. Between the trimmed V and J ends, which lost 2 bases and 0 bases, there was a span of 6 bases. This CDR3 is 14 amino acids long.

This chain joins TRBV4-2 and TRBJ2-1; D possibly corresponds to TRBD2 (6 bases). This CDR3 is built from 15 residues. Germline CDR1 and CDR2: LGHNA and YNFKEQ. Trimming took 4 bases from V and 4 from J, leaving 14 bases between them. In DNA form, the CDR3 reads TGTGCCAGCAGCCGTAGGGCTAGCGAGTACAATGAGCAGTTCTTC. Residues: CASSRRASEYNEQFF.

The chain uses TRBV2 and TRBJ2-5, with TRBD2 matching 9 bases. CDR3 length: 14 residues. Unmatched junction bases numbered 4, after V lost 7 bases and J lost 1 base. Germline-derived CDR1 and CDR2 are SNHLY and FYNNEI. The CDR3: CASKSRGGQETQYF. The CDR3 nucleotides read TGTGCCAGCAAATCGCGGGGGGGCCAAGAGACCCAGTACTTC.

The chain carries TRBV4-3 and TRBJ1-4; D unresolved. The CDR3 totals 15 residues. Per the germline V gene, CDR1 is LGHNA and CDR2 is YSLEER. The V gene lost 0 bases and the J gene lost 5 bases, with 10 bases spanning the gap. CDR3 sequence reads: CASSQDLMQNEKLFF. In nucleotides, the CDR3 is TGCGCCAGCAGCCAAGATCTCATGCAGAATGAAAAACTGTTTTTT.

The chain links TRBV7-3 to TRBJ2-1; 12 positions agree with TRBD2. In germline, CDR1 is SGHTA, CDR2 FQGTGA. The CDR3 runs 15 residues. V gave up 4 bases and J gave up 6 bases; unmatched junction bases: 4. CDR3 region: CASSSSSGRGNEQFF. The CDR3 nucleotides read TGTGCCAGCAGCTCCTCTAGCGGGAGGGGCAATGAGCAGTTCTTC. The variable domain in full, completed from reference TRBV7-3 and TRBJ2-1, reads GAGVSQTPSNKVTEKGKYVELRCDPISGHTALYWYRQSLGQGPEFLIYFQGTGAADDSGLPNDRFFAVRPEGSVSTLKIQRTERGDSAVYLCASSSSSGRGNEQFFGPGTRLTVL.

V is TRBV5-1 and J is TRBJ1-3; D not resolved. V gave up 4 bases and J gave up 0 bases, with 14 bases separating them. Germline assignment: CDR1 SGHRS and CDR2 YFSETQ. CDR3 length: 16 residues. This CDR3 reads CASSPRGGNSGNTIYF. The CDR3, as DNA: TGCGCCAGCAGCCCCCGAGGCGGCAACTCTGGAAACACCATATATTTT.

This CDR3 is CASSATGKANEKLFF. DNA of the CDR3: TGTGCCAGCAGCGCCACAGGGAAGGCTAATGAAAAACTGTTTTTT. The chain uses TRBV5-6 and TRBJ1-4; tentatively, D is TRBD1 (6 bases). CDR3 length: 15 residues. Germline loops: CDR1 SGHDT, CDR2 YYEEEE. Deletions cut 4 bases from V and 3 bases from J, with 13 bases between.

J is TRBJ2-2 and V is TRBV30, with TRBD2 identical over 12 bases. The CDR3 contains 16 residues. With V trimmed by 0 bases and J by 1 base, 0 bases remained unmatched. From germline, CDR1 is GTSNPN and CDR2 SVGIG (reference sequence). The CDR3 reads CAWSVLAGGNTGELFF. The CDR3 DNA reads as TGTGCCTGGAGTGTACTAGCGGGGGGGAACACCGGGGAGCTGTTTTTT.

In this sample, this clone turned up a few times. The rearrangement links TRBV4-2 to TRBJ2-1, with a weak D call TRBD2 (5 bases). CDR1 is LGHNA and CDR2 is YNFKEQ in the germline V gene. The CDR3 is 16 amino acids. With 1 base removed from V and 4 bases from J, the gap between germline ends came to 14 bases. This chain's CDR3 is CASSQVHGNEYNEQFF. CDR3 in DNA: TGTGCCAGCAGCCAAGTTCACGGGAACGAGTACAATGAGCAGTTCTTC.

The chain has TRBV19 and TRBJ1-6; TRBD1 agrees at 7 bases. Germline CDR1 is LNHDA and CDR2 is SQIVND (reference sequence). The junction had 3 bases not matched to a gene; V was cut back by 1 base and J by 6 bases. This CDR3 region has 15 residues. The CDR3, as DNA: TGTGCCAGTAGTATAGCCGGACAGGCTAATTCACCCCTCCACTTT. Translated, it gives CASSIAGQANSPLHF.

Here the CDR3 DNA reads TGTGCCAGCAGCCTACGGACAGATACTAACTATGGCTACACCTTC. It specifies CASSLRTDTNYGYTF. The chain recombines TRBV9 with TRBJ1-2; perhaps TRBD1 as D (6 bases). V was clipped by 4 bases and J by 0 bases, with 13 bases between them. This CDR3 has 15 residues. The germline CDR1 and CDR2 sequences are SGDLS and YYNGEE. The full variable domain, completed using reference TRBV9 and TRBJ1-2, is DSGVTQTPKHLITATGQRVTLRCSPRSGDLSVYWYQQSLDQGLQFLIQYYNGEERAKGNILERFSAQQFPDLHSELNLSSLELGDSALYFCASSLRTDTNYGYTFGSGTRLTVV.

Notes on this clone: Other DNA sequences in the same sample also yield this CDR3. Written as DNA, the CDR3 is TGTGCCAGCACAGCTTACCTAGCGGGACCCTACGAGCAGTACTTC. Residues: CASTAYLAGPYEQYF. The chain recombines TRBV7-2 with TRBJ2-7; 9 bases line up with TRBD2. CDR3 size: 15 residues. J was trimmed by 2 bases and V by 7 bases; bases with no gene match: 9. Germline-derived CDR1 and CDR2 are SGHTA and FQGNSA.

This chain connects TRBV15 to TRBJ2-6; unclear D gene. Trimming removed 0 bases at V and 0 bases at J, with 3 bases between. The CDR3 sequence is 15 residues long. Germline V gene sequence: CDR1 LNHNV, CDR2 YYDKDF (reference sequence). CDR3 DNA sequence: TGTGCCACCAGCAGAGATATCTCTGGGGCCAACGTCCTGACTTTC. Translated, it gives CATSRDISGANVLTF.

The CDR3 nucleotides are TGCGCCAGCAGTTCAACGAACACCGGGGAGCTGTTTTTT. Translated, it gives CASSSTNTGELFF. V is TRBV5-1 and J is TRBJ2-2; D call uncertain. Germline lookup yields CDR1 SGHRS and CDR2 YFSETQ. The CDR3 is 13 residues long. The V gene lost 5 bases and the J gene lost 0 bases, with 5 bases spanning the gap. The full variable domain, rest sourced from reference TRBV5-1 and TRBJ2-2, is KAGVTQTPRYLIKTRGQQVTLSCSPISGHRSVSWYQQTPGQGLQFLFEYFSETQRNKGNFPGRFSGRQFSNSRSEMNVSTLELGDSALYLCASSSTNTGELFFGEGSRLTVL.

The rearrangement joins TRBV11-2 to TRBJ1-2; D uncertain. Per germline, CDR1 SGHAT and CDR2 FQNNGV. This CDR3 spans 13 amino acids. Trimming shortened V by 8 bases and J by 4 bases, and 14 bases separated the two germline ends. For the CDR3, the DNA is TGTGCCAGCTCCCCTGAGCGGTCCTATGGCTACACCTTC. It yields the protein CASSPERSYGYTF.

The chain combines TRBV11-3 with TRBJ1-6, with 8 bases matching TRBD1. V was pared by 0 bases and J by 10 bases, with 5 bases of the junction left unmatched. The CDR3 consists of 15 residues. The V gene's germline CDR1 is SGHNT and CDR2 YENEEA. The CDR3 here is CASSLEGGTGSPLHF. In nucleotides, the CDR3 is TGTGCCAGCAGCTTAGAGGGTGGGACAGGATCACCCCTCCACTTT.

This sequence joins TRBV2 and TRBJ1-1; possibly TRBD1 for D (6 bases). Trimming left V 1 base short and J 0 bases short, with 15 bases between. The CDR3 spans 17 residues. Germline V lookup: CDR1 SNHLY, CDR2 FYNNEI. For the CDR3, the DNA is TGTGCCAGCAGTGAAGGGGGGCACAGGGTCATGAACACTGAAGCTTTCTTT. Its translation: CASSEGGHRVMNTEAFF. The full variable domain, with the rest looked up from reference TRBV2 and TRBJ1-1, is EPEVTQTPSHQVTQMGQEVILRCVPISNHLYFYWYRQILGQKVEFLVSFYNNEISEKSEIFDDQFSVERPDGSNFTLKIRSTKLEDSAMYFCASSEGGHRVMNTEAFFGQGTRLTVV.

This chain connects TRBV4-2 to TRBJ2-2; D is undetermined. Germline V gene lookup returns CDR1 LGHNA and CDR2 YNFKEQ. Trimming removed 0 bases at V and 9 bases at J, with 29 bases between. The CDR3 covers 20 residues. The CDR3 loop reads CASSQDEWVDLSGLSRELFF. The CDR3 DNA reads TGTGCCAGCAGCCAAGATGAATGGGTAGACCTCTCGGGTCTGAGTAGGGAGCTGTTTTTT.